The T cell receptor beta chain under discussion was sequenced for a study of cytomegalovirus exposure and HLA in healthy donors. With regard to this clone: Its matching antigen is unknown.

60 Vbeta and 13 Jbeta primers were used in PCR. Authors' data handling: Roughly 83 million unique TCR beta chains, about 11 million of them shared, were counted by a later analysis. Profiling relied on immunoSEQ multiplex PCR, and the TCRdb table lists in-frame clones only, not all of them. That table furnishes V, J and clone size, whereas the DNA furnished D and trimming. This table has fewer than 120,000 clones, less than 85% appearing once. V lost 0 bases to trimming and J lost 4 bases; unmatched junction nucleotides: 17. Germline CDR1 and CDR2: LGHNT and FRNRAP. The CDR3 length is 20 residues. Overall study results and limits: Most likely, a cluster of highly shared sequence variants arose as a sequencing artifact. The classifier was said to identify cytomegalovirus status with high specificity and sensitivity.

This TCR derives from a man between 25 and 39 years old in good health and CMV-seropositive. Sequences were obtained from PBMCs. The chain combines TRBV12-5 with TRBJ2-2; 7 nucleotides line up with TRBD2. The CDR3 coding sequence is TGTGCTAGTGGTTTGGTCCCCCCCGGGCGGGGGATGGCGGGCACCGGGGAGCTGTTTTTT. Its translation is CASGLVPPGRGMAGTGELFF.